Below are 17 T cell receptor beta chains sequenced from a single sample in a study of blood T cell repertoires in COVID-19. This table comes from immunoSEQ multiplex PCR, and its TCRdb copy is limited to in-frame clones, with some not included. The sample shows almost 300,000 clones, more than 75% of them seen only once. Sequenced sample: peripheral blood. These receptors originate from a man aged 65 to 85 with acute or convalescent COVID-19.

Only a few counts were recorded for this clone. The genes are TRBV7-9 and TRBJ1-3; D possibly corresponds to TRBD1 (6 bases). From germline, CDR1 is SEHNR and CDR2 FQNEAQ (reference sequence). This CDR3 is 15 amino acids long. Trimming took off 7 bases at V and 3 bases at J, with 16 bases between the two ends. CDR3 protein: CASTPQAQGGNTIYF. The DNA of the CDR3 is TGTGCCAGCACCCCACAAGCACAGGGTGGAAACACCATATATTTT.

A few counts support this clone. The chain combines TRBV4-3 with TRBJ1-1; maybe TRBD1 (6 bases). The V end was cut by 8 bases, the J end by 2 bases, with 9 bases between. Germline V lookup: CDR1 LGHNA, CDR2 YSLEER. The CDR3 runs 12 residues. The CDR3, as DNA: TGCGCCAGCGGGGGCTTAAACACTGAAGCTTTCTTT. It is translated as CASGGLNTEAFF.

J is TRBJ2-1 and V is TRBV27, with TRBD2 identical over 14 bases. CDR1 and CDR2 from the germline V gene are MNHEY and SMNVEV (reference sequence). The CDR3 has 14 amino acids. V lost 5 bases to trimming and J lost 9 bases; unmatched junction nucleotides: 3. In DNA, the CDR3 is TGTGCCAGCAGTCGGACTAGCGGGAGGACTGAGCAGTTCTTC. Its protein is CASSRTSGRTEQFF.

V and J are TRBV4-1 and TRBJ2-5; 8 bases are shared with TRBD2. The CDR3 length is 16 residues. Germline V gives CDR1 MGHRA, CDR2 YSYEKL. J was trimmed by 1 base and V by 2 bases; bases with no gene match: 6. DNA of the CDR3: TGCGCCAGCAGCCAAAACCCCGGACTAGCCCAAGAGACCCAGTACTTC. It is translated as CASSQNPGLAQETQYF.

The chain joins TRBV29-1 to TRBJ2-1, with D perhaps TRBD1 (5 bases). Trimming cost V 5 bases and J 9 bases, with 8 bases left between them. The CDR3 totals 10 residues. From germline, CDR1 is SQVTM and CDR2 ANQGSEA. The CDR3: CSVPGPEQFF. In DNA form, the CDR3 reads TGCAGCGTTCCAGGGCCTGAGCAGTTCTTC.

CDR3 region: CASSGGGRETQYF. The CDR3, as DNA: TGTGCCAGCAGCGGGGGGGGCCGTGAGACCCAGTACTTC. This chain connects TRBV9 to TRBJ2-5; D might be TRBD2 (7 bases). The CDR3 covers 13 residues. Trimming pared 3 bases from V and 5 bases from J, leaving 11 bases between. Germline V CDR1 and CDR2: SGDLS, YYNGEE.

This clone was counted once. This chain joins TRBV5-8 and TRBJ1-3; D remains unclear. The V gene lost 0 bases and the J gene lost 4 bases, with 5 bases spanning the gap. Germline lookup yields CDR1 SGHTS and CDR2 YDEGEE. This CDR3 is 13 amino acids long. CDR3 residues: CASSLGQGNTIYF. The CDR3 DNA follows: TGTGCCAGCAGCTTGGGTCAGGGAAACACCATATATTTT.

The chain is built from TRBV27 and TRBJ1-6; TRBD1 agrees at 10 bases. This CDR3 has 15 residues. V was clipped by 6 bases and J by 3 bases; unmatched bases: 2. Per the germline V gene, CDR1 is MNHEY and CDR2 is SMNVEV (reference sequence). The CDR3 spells CASRGQGHYNSPLHF. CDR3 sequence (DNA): TGTGCCAGCAGGGGACAGGGGCACTATAATTCACCCCTCCACTTT.

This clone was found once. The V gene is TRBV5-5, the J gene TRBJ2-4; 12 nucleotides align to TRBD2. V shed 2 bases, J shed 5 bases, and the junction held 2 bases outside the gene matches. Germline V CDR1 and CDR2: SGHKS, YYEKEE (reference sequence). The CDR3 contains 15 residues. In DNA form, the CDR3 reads TGTGCCAGCAGCTTTCGACTAGCGGGAGAAAACATTCAGTACTTC. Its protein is CASSFRLAGENIQYF.

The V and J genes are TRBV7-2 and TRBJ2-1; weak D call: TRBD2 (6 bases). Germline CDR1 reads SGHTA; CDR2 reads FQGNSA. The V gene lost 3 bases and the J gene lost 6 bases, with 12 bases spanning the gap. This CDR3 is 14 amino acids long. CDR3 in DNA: TGTGCCAGCAGCTTTACCGGGAGTAGCAATGAGCAGTTCTTC. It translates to CASSFTGSSNEQFF.

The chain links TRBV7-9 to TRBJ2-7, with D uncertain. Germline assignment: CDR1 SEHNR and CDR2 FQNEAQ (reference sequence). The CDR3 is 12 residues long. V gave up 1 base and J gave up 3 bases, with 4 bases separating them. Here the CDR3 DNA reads TGTGCCAGCAGCTTAGTCGGCTACGAGCAGTACTTC. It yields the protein CASSLVGYEQYF. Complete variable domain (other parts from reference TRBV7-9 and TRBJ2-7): DTGVSQNPRHKITKRGQNVTFRCDPISEHNRLYWYRQTLGQGPEFLTYFQNEAQLEKSRLLSDRFSAERPKGSFSTLEIQRTEQGDSAMYLCASSLVGYEQYFGPGTRLTVT.

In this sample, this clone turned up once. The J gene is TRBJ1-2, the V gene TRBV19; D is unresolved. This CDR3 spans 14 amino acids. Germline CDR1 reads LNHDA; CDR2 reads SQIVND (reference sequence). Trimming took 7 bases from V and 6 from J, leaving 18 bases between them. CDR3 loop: CASMDSGLMDGYTF. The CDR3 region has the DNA TGTGCCAGTATGGACTCCGGGTTGATGGATGGCTACACCTTC.

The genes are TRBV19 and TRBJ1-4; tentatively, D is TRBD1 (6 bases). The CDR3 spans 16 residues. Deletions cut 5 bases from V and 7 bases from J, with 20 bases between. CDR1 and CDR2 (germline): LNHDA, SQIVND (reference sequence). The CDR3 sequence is CASSPPKGQTLEKLFF. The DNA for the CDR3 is TGTGCCAGTAGTCCCCCGAAGGGACAAACGCTTGAAAAACTGTTTTTT.

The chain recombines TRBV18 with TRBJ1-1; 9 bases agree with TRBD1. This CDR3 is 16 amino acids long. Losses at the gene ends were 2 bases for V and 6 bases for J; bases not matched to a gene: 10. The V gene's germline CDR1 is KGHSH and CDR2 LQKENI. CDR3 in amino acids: CASSPGTGGSSAEAFF. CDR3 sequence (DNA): TGTGCCAGCTCACCAGGAACAGGGGGCAGTAGCGCTGAAGCTTTCTTT.

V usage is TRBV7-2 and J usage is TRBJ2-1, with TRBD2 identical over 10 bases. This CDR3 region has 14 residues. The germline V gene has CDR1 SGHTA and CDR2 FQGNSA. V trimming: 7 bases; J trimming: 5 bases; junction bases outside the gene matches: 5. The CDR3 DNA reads TGTGCCAGCACTAGCGGGAGAGGGGACAATGAGCAGTTCTTC. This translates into CASTSGRGDNEQFF.

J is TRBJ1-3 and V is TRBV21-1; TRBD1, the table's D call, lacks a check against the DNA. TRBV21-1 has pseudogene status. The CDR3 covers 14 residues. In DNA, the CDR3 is TGTGCCCCGATTCGGGACAGGGCTGGAAACACCATATATTTT. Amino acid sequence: CAPIRDRAGNTIYF.

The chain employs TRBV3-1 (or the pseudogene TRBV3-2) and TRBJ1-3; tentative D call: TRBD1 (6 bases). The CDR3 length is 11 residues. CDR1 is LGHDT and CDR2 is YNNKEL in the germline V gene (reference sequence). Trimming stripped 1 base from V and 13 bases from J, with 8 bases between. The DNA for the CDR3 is TGTGCCAGCAGCCAAGTGGGGGCGATATATTTT. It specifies CASSQVGAIYF.